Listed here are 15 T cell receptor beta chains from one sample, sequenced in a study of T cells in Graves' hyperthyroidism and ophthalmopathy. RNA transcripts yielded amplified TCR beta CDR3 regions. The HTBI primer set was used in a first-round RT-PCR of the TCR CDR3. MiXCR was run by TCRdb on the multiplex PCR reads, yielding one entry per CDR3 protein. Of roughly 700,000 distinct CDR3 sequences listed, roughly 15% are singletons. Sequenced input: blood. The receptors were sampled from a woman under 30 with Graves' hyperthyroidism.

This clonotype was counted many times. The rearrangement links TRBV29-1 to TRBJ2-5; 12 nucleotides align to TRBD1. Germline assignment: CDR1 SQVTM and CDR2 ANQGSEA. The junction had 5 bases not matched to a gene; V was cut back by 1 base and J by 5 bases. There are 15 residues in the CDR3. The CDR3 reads CSVEGGDRGHETQYF. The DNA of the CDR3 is TGCAGCGTTGAAGGTGGGGACAGGGGGCACGAGACCCAGTACTTC. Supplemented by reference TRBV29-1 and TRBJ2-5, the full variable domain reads SAVISQKPSRDICQRGTSLTIQCQVDSQVTMMFWYRQQPGQSLTLIATANQGSEATYESGFVIDKFPISRPNLTFSTLTVSNMSPEDSSIYLCSVEGGDRGHETQYFGPGTRLLVL.

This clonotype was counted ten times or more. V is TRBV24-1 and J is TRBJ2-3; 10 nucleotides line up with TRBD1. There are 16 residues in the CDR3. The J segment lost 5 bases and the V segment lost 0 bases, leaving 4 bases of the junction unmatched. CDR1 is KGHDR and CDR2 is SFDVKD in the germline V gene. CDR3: CATSDLRQGAGDTQYF. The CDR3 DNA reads TGTGCCACCAGTGATTTGCGACAGGGGGCCGGAGATACGCAGTATTTT.

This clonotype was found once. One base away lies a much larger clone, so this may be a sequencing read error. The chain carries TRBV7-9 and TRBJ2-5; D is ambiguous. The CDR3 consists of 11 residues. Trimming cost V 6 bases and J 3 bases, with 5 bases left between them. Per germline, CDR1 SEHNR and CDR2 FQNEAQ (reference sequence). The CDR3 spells CASRDEETQYF. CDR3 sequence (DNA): TGTGCCAGCAGGGATGAAGAGACCCAGTACTTC.

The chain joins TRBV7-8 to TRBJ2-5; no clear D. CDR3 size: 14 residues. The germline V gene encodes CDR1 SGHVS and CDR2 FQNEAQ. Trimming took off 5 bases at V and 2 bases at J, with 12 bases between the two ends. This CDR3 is CASSMLRRQETQYF. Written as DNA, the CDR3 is TGTGCCAGCAGCATGCTGCGGAGACAAGAGACCCAGTACTTC.

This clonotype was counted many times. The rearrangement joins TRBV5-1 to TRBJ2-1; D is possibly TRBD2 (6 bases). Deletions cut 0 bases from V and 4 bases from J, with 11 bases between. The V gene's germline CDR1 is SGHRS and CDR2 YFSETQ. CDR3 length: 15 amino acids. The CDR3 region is CASSLGGLTYNEQFF. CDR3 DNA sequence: TGCGCCAGCAGCTTGGGAGGACTAACATACAATGAGCAGTTCTTC.

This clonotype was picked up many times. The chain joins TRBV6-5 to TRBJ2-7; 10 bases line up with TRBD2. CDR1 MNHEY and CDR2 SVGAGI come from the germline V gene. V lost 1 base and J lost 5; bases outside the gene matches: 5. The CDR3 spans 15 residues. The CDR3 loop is CASSYFQLAGNEQYF. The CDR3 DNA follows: TGTGCCAGCAGTTACTTTCAACTAGCGGGGAACGAGCAGTACTTC.

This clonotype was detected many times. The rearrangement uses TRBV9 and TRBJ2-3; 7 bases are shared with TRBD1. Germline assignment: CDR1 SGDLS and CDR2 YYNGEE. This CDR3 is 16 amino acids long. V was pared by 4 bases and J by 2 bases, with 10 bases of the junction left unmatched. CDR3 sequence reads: CASSPRQGVPTDTQYF. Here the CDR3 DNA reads TGTGCCAGCAGCCCGAGACAGGGAGTTCCCACAGATACGCAGTATTTT.

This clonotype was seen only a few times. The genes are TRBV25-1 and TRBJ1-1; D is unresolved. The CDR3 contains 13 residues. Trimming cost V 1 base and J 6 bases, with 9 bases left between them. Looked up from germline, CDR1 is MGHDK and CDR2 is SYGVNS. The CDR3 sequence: CASSELGGPEAFF. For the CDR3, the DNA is TGTGCCAGCAGTGAATTGGGTGGCCCTGAAGCTTTCTTT.

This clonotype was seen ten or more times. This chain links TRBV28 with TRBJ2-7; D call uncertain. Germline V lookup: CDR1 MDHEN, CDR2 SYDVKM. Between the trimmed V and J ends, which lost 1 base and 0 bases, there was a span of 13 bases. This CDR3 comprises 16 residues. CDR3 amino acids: CASSLLGLKSSYEQYF. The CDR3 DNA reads TGTGCCAGCAGTTTATTAGGGCTGAAAAGCTCCTACGAGCAGTACTTC.

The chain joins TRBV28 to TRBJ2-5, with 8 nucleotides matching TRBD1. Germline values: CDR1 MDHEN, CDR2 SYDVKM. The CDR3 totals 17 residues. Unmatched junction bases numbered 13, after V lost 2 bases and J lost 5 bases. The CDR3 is CASSLKGRGRVMETQYF. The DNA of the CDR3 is TGTGCCAGCAGTTTAAAGGGCAGGGGGCGAGTGATGGAGACCCAGTACTTC.

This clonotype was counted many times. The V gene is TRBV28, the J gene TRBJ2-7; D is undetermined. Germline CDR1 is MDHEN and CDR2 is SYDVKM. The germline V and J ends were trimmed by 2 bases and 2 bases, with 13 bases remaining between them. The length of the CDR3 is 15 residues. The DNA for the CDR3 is TGTGCCAGCAGTTTAATCCAGGCCTCGGCCTACGAGCAGTACTTC. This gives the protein CASSLIQASAYEQYF.

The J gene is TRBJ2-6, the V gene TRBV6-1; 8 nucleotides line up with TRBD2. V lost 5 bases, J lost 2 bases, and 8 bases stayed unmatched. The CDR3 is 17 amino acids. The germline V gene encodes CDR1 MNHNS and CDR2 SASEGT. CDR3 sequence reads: CASSPPGRGAGANVLTF. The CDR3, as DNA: TGTGCCAGCAGTCCCCCCGGGAGGGGCGCTGGGGCCAACGTCCTGACTTTC.

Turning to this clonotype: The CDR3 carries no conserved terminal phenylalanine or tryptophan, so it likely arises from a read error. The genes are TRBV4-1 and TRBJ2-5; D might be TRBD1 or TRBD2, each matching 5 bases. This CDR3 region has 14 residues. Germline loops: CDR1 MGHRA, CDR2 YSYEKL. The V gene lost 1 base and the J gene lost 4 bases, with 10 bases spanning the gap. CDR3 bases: TGCGCCAGCAGCCAAGTAGACAGCGGAGAGACCCAGTACCTC. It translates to CASSQVDSGETQYL.

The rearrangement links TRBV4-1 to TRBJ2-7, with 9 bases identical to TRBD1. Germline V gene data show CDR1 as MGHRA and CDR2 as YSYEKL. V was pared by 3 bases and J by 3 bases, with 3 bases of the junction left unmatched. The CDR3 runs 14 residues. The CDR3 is CASSQQTGGYEQYF. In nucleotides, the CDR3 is TGCGCCAGCAGCCAGCAGACAGGGGGCTACGAGCAGTACTTC.

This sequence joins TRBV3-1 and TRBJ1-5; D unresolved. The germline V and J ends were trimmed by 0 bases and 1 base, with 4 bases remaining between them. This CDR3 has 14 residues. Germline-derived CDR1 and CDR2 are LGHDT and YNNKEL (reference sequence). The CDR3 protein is CASSQEWSNQPQHF. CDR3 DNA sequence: TGTGCCAGCAGCCAAGAGTGGAGCAATCAGCCCCAGCATTTT.